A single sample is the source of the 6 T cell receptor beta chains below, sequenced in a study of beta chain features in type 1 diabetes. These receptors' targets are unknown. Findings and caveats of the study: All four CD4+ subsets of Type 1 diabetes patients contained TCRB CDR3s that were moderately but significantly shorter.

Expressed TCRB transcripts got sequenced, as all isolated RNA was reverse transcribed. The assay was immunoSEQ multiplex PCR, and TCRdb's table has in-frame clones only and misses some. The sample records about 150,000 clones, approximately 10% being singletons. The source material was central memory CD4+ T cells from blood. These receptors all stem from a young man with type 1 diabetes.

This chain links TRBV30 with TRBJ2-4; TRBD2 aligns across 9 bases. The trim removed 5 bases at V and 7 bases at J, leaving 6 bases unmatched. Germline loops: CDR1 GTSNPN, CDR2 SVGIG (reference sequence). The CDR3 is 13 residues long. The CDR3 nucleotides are TGTGCCTGGGGTAGCGGGAGAGATAACATTCAGTACTTC. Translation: CAWGSGRDNIQYF.

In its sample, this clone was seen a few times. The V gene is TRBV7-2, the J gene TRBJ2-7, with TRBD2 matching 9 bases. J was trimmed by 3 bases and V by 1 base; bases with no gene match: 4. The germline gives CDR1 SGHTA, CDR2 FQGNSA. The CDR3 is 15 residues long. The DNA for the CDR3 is TGTGCCAGCAGCTTAGGCCCTAGCGGGAACTACGAGCAGTACTTC. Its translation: CASSLGPSGNYEQYF.

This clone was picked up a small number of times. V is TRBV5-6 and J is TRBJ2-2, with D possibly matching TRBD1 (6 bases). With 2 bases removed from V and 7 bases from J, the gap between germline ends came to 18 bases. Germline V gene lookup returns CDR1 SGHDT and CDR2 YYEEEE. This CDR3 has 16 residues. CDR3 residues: CASSLIQGSYIGELFF. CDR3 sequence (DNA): TGTGCCAGCAGCTTAATCCAGGGGAGTTATATCGGGGAGCTGTTTTTT.

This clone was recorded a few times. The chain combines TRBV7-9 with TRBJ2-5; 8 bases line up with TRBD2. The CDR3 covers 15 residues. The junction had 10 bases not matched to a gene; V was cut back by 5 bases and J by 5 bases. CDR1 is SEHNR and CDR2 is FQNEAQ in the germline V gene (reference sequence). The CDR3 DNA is TGTGCCAGCAGCCTCAATAGCGGGATAGGCGAGACCCAGTACTTC. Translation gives CASSLNSGIGETQYF.

CDR3 sequence (DNA): TGTGCCAGCAGTCTACTAGGAGGTGCAGATACGCAGTATTTT. Encoded protein: CASSLLGGADTQYF. The gene calls are TRBV27 and TRBJ2-3; D might be TRBD2 (5 bases). The V end lost 5 bases, the J end lost 4 bases, and 13 bases lay between the germline ends. The CDR3 is 14 amino acids. Germline values: CDR1 MNHEY, CDR2 SMNVEV (reference sequence).

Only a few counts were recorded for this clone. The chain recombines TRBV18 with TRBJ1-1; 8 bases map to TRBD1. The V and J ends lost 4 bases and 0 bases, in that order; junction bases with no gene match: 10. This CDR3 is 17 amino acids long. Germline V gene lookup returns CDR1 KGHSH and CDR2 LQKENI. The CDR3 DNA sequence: TGTGCCAGCTCACGAGGGACAGGCTTCTCCATGAACACTGAAGCTTTCTTT. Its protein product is CASSRGTGFSMNTEAFF. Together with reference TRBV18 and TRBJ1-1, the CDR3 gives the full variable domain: NAGVMQNPRHLVRRRGQEARLRCSPMKGHSHVYWYRQLPEEGLKFMVYLQKENIIDESGMPKERFSAEFPKEGPSILRIQQVVRGDSAAYFCASSRGTGFSMNTEAFFGQGTRLTVV.